Listed below are T cell receptor beta chains from one sample, sequenced in a study of T cells after yellow fever vaccination. Via MiXCR, TCRdb re-called the 5' RACE reads, giving one row per CDR3 protein. The table has hundreds of thousands of distinct CDR3 sequences, less than 20% seen once. The sample here was PBMCs, taken around 5 days after the first yellow fever vaccination. Receptor source: a man younger than 35 who received the YFV17D yellow fever vaccine. CDR3s include the opening cysteine and the closing phenylalanine or tryptophan. Each record gives: D gene, V gene, clone size, J gene, CDR3 DNA, CDR3 protein. A D gene is named only where the DNA matches it firmly. Expanded clones are given a class, and other clones once, few, many or no size at all.

d_gene: .; v_gene: TRBV19; abundance: .; j_gene: TRBJ2-1; CDR3nt: TGTGCCAGTAGTATAGATCGAAATGCGGAGTTAATCTCCTACAATGAGCAGTTCTTC; CDR3aa: CASSIDRNAELISYNEQFF
d_gene: .; v_gene: TRBV7-2; abundance: many; j_gene: TRBJ1-5; CDR3nt: TGTGCCAGCAGCTTAGGGTTTCAGCCCCAGCATTTT; CDR3aa: CASSLGFQPQHF
d_gene: .; v_gene: TRBV18; abundance: few; j_gene: TRBJ1-1; CDR3nt: TGTGCCAGCTCACAAACAGGGCCCACGAACACTGAAGCTTTCTTT; CDR3aa: CASSQTGPTNTEAFF
d_gene: TRBD1; v_gene: TRBV5-6; abundance: few; j_gene: TRBJ1-5; CDR3nt: TGTGCCAGCAGCTCGGACAGGGCTGGGCAGCCCCAGCATTTT; CDR3aa: CASSSDRAGQPQHF
d_gene: .; v_gene: TRBV21-1; abundance: few; j_gene: TRBJ1-2; CDR3nt: TGTGCCAGCAGCAAAGCTTCCCGGGAAATTACTAACTATGGCTACACCTTC; CDR3aa: CASSKASREITNYGYTF
d_gene: .; v_gene: TRBV6-1; abundance: few; j_gene: TRBJ2-3; CDR3nt: TGTGCCAGCAGGATCCGGGGGTTCACAGATACGCAGTATTTT; CDR3aa: CASRIRGFTDTQYF
d_gene: .; v_gene: TRBV18; abundance: few; j_gene: TRBJ2-1; CDR3nt: TGTGCCAGCTCACGGGGGAGGTTTGAGCAGTTCTTC; CDR3aa: CASSRGRFEQFF
d_gene: .; v_gene: TRBV20-1; abundance: .; j_gene: TRBJ2-4; CDR3nt: TGCAGTGCTAGGCCCGGGACTGACATTCAGTACTTC; CDR3aa: CSARPGTDIQYF
d_gene: TRBD2; v_gene: TRBV7-2; abundance: .; j_gene: TRBJ2-7; CDR3nt: TGTGCCAGCAGCTTAAGCGGGGGGACCCAATACGAGCAGTACTTC; CDR3aa: CASSLSGGTQYEQYF
d_gene: .; v_gene: TRBV12-3/TRBV12-4; abundance: few; j_gene: TRBJ1-5; CDR3nt: TGTGCCAGCACCTCTCTGGGTCAGCCCCAGCATTTT; CDR3aa: CASTSLGQPQHF
d_gene: TRBD2; v_gene: TRBV4-3; abundance: .; j_gene: TRBJ2-7; CDR3nt: TGCGCCAGCAGCCAAGATTGGATAGCGGGGGGGAGCGGCTACGAGCAGTACTTC; CDR3aa: CASSQDWIAGGSGYEQYF
d_gene: .; v_gene: TRBV19; abundance: .; j_gene: TRBJ2-3; CDR3nt: TGTGCCAGTAGTATAAACGACAGGTTCACAGATACGCAGTATTTT; CDR3aa: CASSINDRFTDTQYF
d_gene: .; v_gene: TRBV5-1; abundance: .; j_gene: TRBJ2-3; CDR3nt: TGCGCCAGCAGCTTGGTCGACGCTCCCACAGAGTATTTT; CDR3aa: CASSLVDAPTEYF
d_gene: .; v_gene: TRBV30; abundance: .; j_gene: TRBJ2-7; CDR3nt: TGTGCCTGGAGTTCGACCTACGAGCAGTACTTC; CDR3aa: CAWSSTYEQYF
d_gene: TRBD2; v_gene: TRBV7-3; abundance: .; j_gene: TRBJ2-1; CDR3nt: TGTGCCAGCAGCTTAGCGCAGCGGGGCGCGCTGGTTGAGCAGTTCTTC; CDR3aa: CASSLAQRGALVEQFF
d_gene: TRBD1; v_gene: TRBV5-1; abundance: few; j_gene: TRBJ1-2; CDR3nt: TGCGCCAGCAGCAAACAGGGGGACTACACCTTC; CDR3aa: CASSKQGDYTF
d_gene: TRBD2; v_gene: TRBV10-3; abundance: .; j_gene: TRBJ2-2; CDR3nt: TGTGCCTTCAGTTTCGACCTAGCGGGGGGGCCGAACACCGGGGAGCTGTTTTTT; CDR3aa: CAFSFDLAGGPNTGELFF
d_gene: TRBD1; v_gene: TRBV5-1; abundance: few; j_gene: TRBJ2-1; CDR3nt: TGCGCCAGCAGCGCGGACGCAGGGGGCAATGAGCAGTTCTTC; CDR3aa: CASSADAGGNEQFF
d_gene: .; v_gene: TRBV2; abundance: few; j_gene: TRBJ2-5; CDR3nt: TGTGCCAGCAGTGACGAGGGTTGGCAAGAGACCCAGTACTTC; CDR3aa: CASSDEGWQETQYF
d_gene: .; v_gene: TRBV5-1; abundance: .; j_gene: TRBJ1-2; CDR3nt: TGCGCCAGCAGCTTGCAGGAGTCAGCTAACTATGGCTACACCTTC; CDR3aa: CASSLQESANYGYTF
d_gene: .; v_gene: TRBV20-1; abundance: .; j_gene: TRBJ1-4; CDR3nt: TGCAGTGCTAGGGGAGTTGCAACTAATGAAAAACTGTTTTTT; CDR3aa: CSARGVATNEKLFF
d_gene: TRBD1; v_gene: TRBV19; abundance: .; j_gene: TRBJ2-6; CDR3nt: TGTGCCAGTAGCCGACAGGGTAGCACCTCCTCTGGGGCCAACGTCCTGACTTTC; CDR3aa: CASSRQGSTSSGANVLTF
d_gene: .; v_gene: TRBV4-2; abundance: few; j_gene: TRBJ2-5; CDR3nt: TGTGCCAGCAGCCCTGTGGTAGGCGGGAGAGGCAGGGGGACAGCGTACCAAGAGACCCAGTACTTC; CDR3aa: CASSPVVGGRGRGTAYQETQYF
d_gene: .; v_gene: TRBV12-3/TRBV12-4; abundance: .; j_gene: TRBJ2-3; CDR3nt: TGTGCCAGCAGTTTAGGGCGTCCTTACACAGATACGCAGTATTTT; CDR3aa: CASSLGRPYTDTQYF
d_gene: TRBD1; v_gene: TRBV4-3; abundance: .; j_gene: TRBJ1-4; CDR3nt: TGCGCCAGCAGCCAAGGAGTAGGACAGGCGGTAAAACTGTTTTTT; CDR3aa: CASSQGVGQAVKLFF